This TCR beta chain emerged from a study of response to subunit inactivated influenza vaccine. This clonotype was seen a handful of times. Antigen unknown. TCRdb processed the RT-PCR reads anew with MiXCR; each CDR3 protein has one entry. The table has around 710,000 distinct CDR3 sequences, approximately 15% seen once. Findings and limits, study-wide: Authors suggested that a seasonal influenza vaccination recruits few new T cells each time.

CDR1 is MDHEN and CDR2 is SYDVKM in the germline V gene. Trimming left V 8 bases short and J 1 base short, with 11 bases between. CDR3 length equals 13 residues. The material was PBMCs from blood, obtained less than 15 days before vaccination. This receptor was identified in a man aged 45-60 years who received an inactivated influenza vaccine. This sequence joins TRBV28 and TRBJ1-1; D not resolved. CDR3 in amino acids: CASGPEGNTEAFF. Here the CDR3 DNA reads TGTGCCAGCGGACCCGAGGGGAACACTGAAGCTTTCTTT.